One and the same sample provided the 8 T cell receptor beta chains below, sequenced in a study of human T cells and chemical hapten exposure (dated by TCRdb to the early 2020s). Interpreted using the paper, the time point label stands for: patch test 1, 2 weeks after DPC sensitization. The treatment or condition label here, explained by the study, means: therapeutic diphenylcyclopropenone sensitization with weekly scalp DPC. Preparation of the library involved RACE. The instrument given in TCRdb is NextSeq 500. TCRdb itself trimmed the public reads at Q25 with fastp, ran MiXCR and retained productive beta chains. For every CDR3 protein sequence, its rows merge into one entry that carries the most common genes and DNA. The sample records around 76,000 distinct CDR3 sequences, approximately 12% of which are singletons. The top ten constitute about 3.5% of the sample. Here the sequenced sample was whole blood, taken in connection with sensitization to the hapten diphenylcyclopropenone (DPC). Source of these receptors: a woman aged 55-69 years with alopecia areata. Some clones in this sample may be carry-over from other donors' samples.

This clonotype was seen more than once but under ten times. The chain recombines TRBV2 with TRBJ1-6; TRBD1 aligns across 7 bases. After removal of 6 bases from V and 7 bases from J, the junction contained 6 bases not matched to a gene. The germline CDR1 and CDR2 sequences are SNHLY and FYNNEI. The length of the CDR3 is 14 residues. As DNA, the CDR3 is TGTGCCAGCAGACTCGGGACAGCGAATTCACCCCTCCACTTT. Translation gives CASRLGTANSPLHF.

This clonotype was seen at least ten times. This sequence joins TRBV5-8 and TRBJ1-4; 9 positions match TRBD1. CDR3 size: 15 residues. V lost 5 bases to trimming and J lost 8 bases; unmatched junction nucleotides: 10. Per the germline V gene, CDR1 is SGHTS and CDR2 is YDEGEE. CDR3 sequence: CASRPGQGRHEKLFF. The CDR3 DNA sequence: TGTGCCAGCAGACCAGGACAGGGGAGGCACGAAAAACTGTTTTTT. The whole variable domain, filled in from reference TRBV5-8 and TRBJ1-4, reads EAGVTQSPTHLIKTRGQQATLRCSPISGHTSVYWYQQALGLGLQFLLWYDEGEERNRGNFPPRFSGRQFPNYSSELNVNALELEDSALYLCASRPGQGRHEKLFFGSGTQLSVL.

The rearrangement links TRBV7-9 to TRBJ1-1, with 7 bases identical to TRBD1. V lost 3 bases, J lost 4 bases, and 5 bases stayed unmatched. The germline V gene encodes CDR1 SEHNR and CDR2 FQNEAQ (reference sequence). CDR3 length: 14 residues. The CDR3 DNA follows: TGTGCCAGCAGCTTGGACGGGACAGTCACTGAAGCTTTCTTT. It specifies CASSLDGTVTEAFF.

The gene calls are TRBV20-1 and TRBJ2-7; 9 bases align to TRBD2. CDR1 is DFQATT, CDR2 SNEGSKA, per germline (reference sequence). The CDR3 extends over 12 amino acids. The V segment lost 7 bases and the J segment 1 base; nucleotides outside the gene matches: 2. In DNA form, the CDR3 reads TGCAGTGGCGGGGGGGCGTCCTACGAGCAGTACTTC. Translating gives CSGGGASYEQYF.

This clonotype occurred a few times. V is TRBV13 and J is TRBJ2-3; D ambiguous. Trimming removed 4 bases at V and 2 bases at J, with 4 bases between. The CDR3 contains 12 residues. CDR1 is PRHDT, CDR2 FYEKMQ, per germline (reference sequence). The CDR3: CASSSPTDTQYF. For the CDR3, the DNA is TGTGCCAGCAGCTCTCCCACAGATACGCAGTATTTT.

This clonotype was detected only a few times. This chain joins TRBV18 and TRBJ1-4; no clear D gene. Trimming removed 0 bases at V and 1 base at J, with 9 bases between. The CDR3 sequence is 16 residues long. Germline CDR1 reads KGHSH; CDR2 reads LQKENI. The CDR3 nucleotides read TGTGCCAGCTCACCACCGAACGCCAAAACTAATGAAAAACTGTTTTTT. Translated, it gives CASSPPNAKTNEKLFF.

This clonotype was seen a handful of times. This chain connects TRBV6-6 to TRBJ2-1; D gene unclear. With 0 bases removed from V and 6 bases from J, the gap between germline ends came to 15 bases. Looked up from germline, CDR1 is MNHNY and CDR2 is SVGAGI (reference sequence). The CDR3 runs 16 residues. The CDR3 region has the DNA TGTGCCAGCAGTTACTCGTTTTTGGACCCCGTCAATGAGCAGTTCTTC. Residues: CASSYSFLDPVNEQFF.

This clonotype was seen at least ten times. The CDR3: CASSYANYEQYF. As DNA, the CDR3 is TGTGCCAGCAGTTACGCAAACTACGAGCAGTACTTC. The chain couples TRBV6-2 or TRBV6-3 to TRBJ2-7; D is unresolved. Trimming stripped 2 bases from V and 3 bases from J, with 5 bases between. CDR3 size: 12 residues. Germline V gene lookup returns CDR1 MNHEY and CDR2 SVGEGT.